This entry concerns a single TCR beta chain. The sample belongs to a study of blood T cell repertoires in COVID-19. Study at large: PBMCs, B-cell-depleted T cells, or T cells provided the cDNA or gDNA that made up the material.

Germline CDR1 and CDR2: SGHNT and YENEEA. CDR3 size: 14 residues. Trimming took 1 base from V and 9 from J, leaving 13 bases between them. Some clones are missing from TCRdb's copy, which holds only in-frame ones; the method was immunoSEQ multiplex PCR. The top ten hold approximately 0.7% of the sample, which has approximately 220,000 clones, roughly nine tenths seen once. The sequence derives from a man aged 35 to 55 with acute or convalescent COVID-19. The chain couples TRBV11-3 to TRBJ2-1; a weak D match, TRBD1 (6 bases). Sequencing used peripheral blood. CDR3 loop: CASSLARQAGEQFF. In nucleotides, the CDR3 is TGTGCCAGCAGCTTAGCACGACAGGCAGGTGAGCAGTTCTTC.